One and the same sample provided the 7 T cell receptor beta chains below, sequenced in a study of T-cell reconstitution after alpha-beta-depleted transplantation in children. Library preparation (for TCRbeta) was performed with unique molecular identifiers. TCRdb re-called the PCR reads through MiXCR, storing one row per CDR3 protein. This table has approximately 980,000 distinct CDR3 sequences, about 29% appearing once. The input for sequencing was PBMCs, mostly from graft donor cells, taken 360 days after TCRalphabeta/CD19-depleted stem cell transplant. These receptors were taken from a boy in the first two years of life who had a stem cell transplant for SCID, so the T cells may come from the graft donor.

This clonotype was counted a few times. The rearrangement uses TRBV10-2 and TRBJ2-1, with 8 bases matching TRBD2. The CDR3 spans 15 residues. After removal of 5 bases from V and 6 bases from J, the junction contained 9 bases not matched to a gene. The germline gives CDR1 WSHSY, CDR2 SAAADI. Written as DNA, the CDR3 is TGCGCCAGCAGTACTAGGGGCGGGGGGCTCAATGAGCAGTTCTTC. This gives the protein CASSTRGGGLNEQFF.

CDR3 nucleotide sequence: TGCAGTGCTAGAGGGGTAACAGGGAACACTGAAGCTTTCTTT. Translating gives CSARGVTGNTEAFF. This chain connects TRBV20-1 to TRBJ1-1; maybe TRBD1 (5 bases). Germline V gene lookup returns CDR1 DFQATT and CDR2 SNEGSKA (reference sequence). Trimming shortened V by 1 base and J by 1 base, and 10 bases separated the two germline ends. The CDR3 runs 14 residues.

The chain has TRBV12-3 or TRBV12-4 and TRBJ1-2; D gene uncertain. V was shortened by 4 bases and J by 2 bases, with 20 bases between the two germline ends. The CDR3 runs to 17 residues. This chain's CDR3 is CASSSKADPEVNYGYTF. CDR3 DNA sequence: TGTGCCAGCAGTTCTAAGGCGGACCCGGAGGTGAACTATGGCTACACCTTC.

This clonotype was seen more than once but under ten times. The V gene is TRBV4-3, the J gene TRBJ1-5, with D unresolved. Germline CDR1 is LGHNA and CDR2 is YSLEER. V shed 2 bases and J shed 7 bases, with 18 bases lying between them. The CDR3 has 16 amino acids. The CDR3 nucleotides are TGCGCCAGCAGCCAAAGTTTACGAGGCGGGGAGCAGCCCCAGCATTTT. This translates into CASSQSLRGGEQPQHF.

This clonotype was recorded many times. This rearrangement joins TRBV6-5 to TRBJ2-1, with D possibly TRBD1 on 6 matching bases. The CDR3 sequence is 13 residues long. Trimming removed 1 base at V and 10 bases at J, with 11 bases between. Germline assignment: CDR1 MNHEY and CDR2 SVGAGI. CDR3 sequence reads: CASSYLGAREQFF. The CDR3 region has the DNA TGTGCCAGCAGTTACTTGGGGGCTAGGGAGCAGTTCTTC.

The CDR3 nucleotides read TGTGCCAGCAGTCATAGCGGGGGCCCAAACACCGGGGAGCTGTTTTTT. Translation gives CASSHSGGPNTGELFF. The chain carries TRBV12-3 or TRBV12-4 and TRBJ2-2, with 9 positions matching TRBD2. The CDR3 is 16 amino acids. Trimming took 5 bases from V and 2 from J; bases not matched to a gene: 6.

This chain links TRBV5-1 with TRBJ1-2; 10 nucleotides agree with TRBD1. V shed 3 bases and J 4 bases; nucleotides not matched to a gene: 18. The CDR3 is 19 amino acids. Germline V gene lookup returns CDR1 SGHRS and CDR2 YFSETQ. CDR3 region: CASSSPSPAGTGVPYGYTF. The CDR3 coding sequence is TGCGCCAGCAGCTCACCCTCCCCGGCCGGGACAGGGGTTCCCTATGGCTACACCTTC.